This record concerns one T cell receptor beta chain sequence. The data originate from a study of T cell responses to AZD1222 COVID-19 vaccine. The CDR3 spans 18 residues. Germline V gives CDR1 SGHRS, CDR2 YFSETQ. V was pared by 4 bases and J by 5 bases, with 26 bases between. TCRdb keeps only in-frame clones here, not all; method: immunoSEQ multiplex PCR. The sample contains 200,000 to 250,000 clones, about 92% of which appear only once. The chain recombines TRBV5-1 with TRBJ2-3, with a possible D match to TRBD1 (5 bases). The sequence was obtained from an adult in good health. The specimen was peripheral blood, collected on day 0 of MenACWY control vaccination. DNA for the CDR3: TGCGCCAGCAGCCGCAGCGTGACATTAAGCGTTAGGGGAGATACGCAGTATTTT. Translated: CASSRSVTLSVRGDTQYF.